This T cell receptor (beta chain) was profiled in a study of blood T cell repertoires in COVID-19. Study-level information: The analysed material was cDNA or gDNA that came from T cells, B-cell-depleted T cells, or PBMCs.

Grouping used clinical history reported by participants in a survey and questionnaire. Cohort 3 donors counted as recovered after two negative PCRs, clearance, or resolved symptoms. There are 16 residues in the CDR3. The V gene's germline CDR1 is MNHEY and CDR2 SVGEGT. The junction had 7 bases not matched to a gene; V was cut back by 3 bases and J by 2 bases. Original methodology: Quantification of nucleated cells was approximated via reference gene primer amplification. Some clones are missing from TCRdb's copy, which holds only in-frame ones; the method was immunoSEQ multiplex PCR. The V and J calls and clone size were taken over from that table, and D and trimming were inferred from the DNA. The sample yields approximately 300,000 clones, nearly 90% seen once.

Sequencing input: PBMCs or T cells enriched from blood (not recorded which). The J gene is TRBJ1-1, the V gene TRBV6-2 or TRBV6-3, with 9 bases lining up with TRBD1. This TCR was recovered from a woman in her twenties or thirties who had recovered from COVID-19. The CDR3: CASSYFGGQGNTEAFF. CDR3 nucleotides: TGTGCCAGCAGTTATTTCGGGGGACAGGGAAACACTGAAGCTTTCTTT.